The next 13 T cell receptor beta chains were all read from a single sample in a study of T cell responses to AZD1222 COVID-19 vaccine. The repertoire was sequenced with immunoSEQ multiplex PCR; TCRdb's copy has only in-frame clones and lacks some. Of 160,000 or so clones listed, approximately 90% are singletons. The specimen was peripheral blood, collected 28 days after the second AZD1222 dose. The receptor source for this set is an adult who received the AZD1222 COVID-19 vaccine.

With respect to this clone: This CDR3 is also generated by other DNA sequences in the sample. The chain joins TRBV10-3 to TRBJ2-7; 7 bases are a match to TRBD1. Germline loops: CDR1 ENHRY, CDR2 SYGVKD. This CDR3 comprises 11 residues. V shed 9 bases and J 5 bases; nucleotides not matched to a gene: 4. CDR3 residues: CAIRQGDEQYF. CDR3 nucleotide sequence: TGTGCCATAAGACAGGGCGACGAGCAGTACTTC.

The chain couples TRBV5-1 to TRBJ1-1, with TRBD1 matching 10 bases. The length of the CDR3 is 16 residues. CDR1 and CDR2 from the germline V gene are SGHRS and YFSETQ. Losses at the gene ends were 2 bases for V and 5 bases for J; bases not matched to a gene: 9. The CDR3 reads CASSLRQGAIGTEAFF. The DNA for the CDR3 is TGCGCCAGCAGCTTACGACAGGGGGCGATCGGGACTGAAGCTTTCTTT.

This clone came up a few times. V is TRBV15 and J is TRBJ2-3; no firm D call. V lost 0 bases and J 4 bases, leaving 8 bases between the germline ends. This CDR3 spans 14 amino acids. Germline assignment: CDR1 LNHNV and CDR2 YYDKDF (reference sequence). CDR3 in amino acids: CATSRDQESDTQYF. The CDR3 DNA is TGTGCCACCAGCAGAGATCAGGAATCAGATACGCAGTATTTT.

This clone turned up a few times. The chain joins TRBV30 to TRBJ1-5; 7 positions match TRBD1. Germline V gene data show CDR1 as GTSNPN and CDR2 as SVGIG (reference sequence). The V segment lost 2 bases and the J segment 6 bases; nucleotides outside the gene matches: 10. The CDR3 consists of 15 residues. CDR3 sequence (DNA): TGTGCCTGGAGTCCACAGGGGACCCTCCGTCAGCCCCAGCATTTT. Amino acids: CAWSPQGTLRQPQHF. Full variable domain (missing parts from reference TRBV30 and TRBJ1-5): SQTIHQWPATLVQPVGSPLSLECTVEGTSNPNLYWYRQAAGRGLQLLFYSVGIGQISSEVPQNLSASRPQDRQFILSSKKLLLSDSGFYLCAWSPQGTLRQPQHFGDGTRLSIL.

The chain uses TRBV5-4 and TRBJ2-7; D might be TRBD1 or TRBD2, each matching 5 bases. The CDR3 runs 15 residues. V lost 1 base and J 5 bases, leaving 16 bases between the germline ends. Germline CDR1 and CDR2: SGHNT and YYREEE (reference sequence). The CDR3 is CASSLLGVRGDEQYF. As DNA, the CDR3 is TGTGCCAGCAGCTTGTTGGGGGTACGTGGCGACGAGCAGTACTTC.

The chain employs TRBV24-1 and TRBJ1-5; TRBD1 agrees at 7 bases. Per the germline V gene, CDR1 is KGHDR and CDR2 is SFDVKD. V trimming: 4 bases; J trimming: 4 bases; junction bases outside the gene matches: 18. The CDR3 covers 19 residues. CDR3 amino acids: CATSDRLRTGSAINQPQHF. The CDR3 nucleotides are TGTGCCACCAGTGACCGGCTCAGGACAGGTTCGGCAATTAATCAGCCCCAGCATTTT.

The chain carries TRBV9 and TRBJ1-5, with 9 bases that match TRBD1. V shed 4 bases, J shed 5 bases, and the junction held 7 bases outside the gene matches. Germline lookup yields CDR1 SGDLS and CDR2 YYNGEE. The CDR3 sequence is 15 residues long. The CDR3 DNA follows: TGTGCCAGCAGCAGGACAGGGGAGGTGCATCAGCCCCAGCATTTT. Its protein is CASSRTGEVHQPQHF.

The chain employs TRBV6-5 and TRBJ1-6; 9 bases agree with TRBD1. Germline V lookup: CDR1 MNHEY, CDR2 SVGAGI. The ends lost 2 bases at V and 9 bases at J; junction bases unmatched: 5. This CDR3 region has 15 residues. CDR3 nucleotide sequence: TGTGCCAGCAGTTACAATCGACAGGGGGGTTCACCCCTCCACTTT. It encodes CASSYNRQGGSPLHF.

This clone was seen just once. This chain links TRBV4-2 with TRBJ1-1; D gene ambiguous. Trimming left V 0 bases short and J 5 bases short, with 7 bases between. Germline CDR1 is LGHNA and CDR2 is YNFKEQ. This CDR3 region has 13 residues. DNA for the CDR3: TGTGCCAGCAGCCAAGACCTGGGGACTGAAGCTTTCTTT. Residues: CASSQDLGTEAFF.

The V and J genes are TRBV7-6 and TRBJ2-7; tentatively, D is TRBD1 or TRBD2 (5 bases each). Per the germline V gene, CDR1 is SGHVS and CDR2 is FNYEAQ. With 1 base removed from V and 2 bases from J, the gap between germline ends came to 12 bases. This CDR3 is 15 amino acids long. CDR3 amino acids: CASSLGGTGPYEQYF. CDR3 DNA sequence: TGTGCCAGCAGCTTAGGTGGGACGGGCCCCTACGAGCAGTACTTC.

The sample holds a few counts of this clone. The chain employs TRBV6-5 and TRBJ1-1; D remains unclear. CDR1 and CDR2 from the germline V gene are MNHEY and SVGAGI. The V end was cut by 6 bases, the J end by 2 bases, with 16 bases between. This CDR3 is built from 15 residues. The CDR3 DNA is TGTGCCAGCAGCCCCTTATCTTCCGGAAACACTGAAGCTTTCTTT. As protein: CASSPLSSGNTEAFF.

The V and J genes are TRBV20-1 and TRBJ1-1, with no clear D. Germline V lookup: CDR1 DFQATT, CDR2 SNEGSKA (reference sequence). V was shortened by 3 bases and J by 2 bases, with 13 bases between the two germline ends. The length of the CDR3 is 14 residues. Here the CDR3 reads CSASSGRFNTEAFF. The CDR3 bases are TGCAGTGCTAGTTCAGGCAGGTTTAACACTGAAGCTTTCTTT.

The chain combines TRBV18 with TRBJ1-4; D gene uncertain. V was pared by 3 bases and J by 5 bases, with 4 bases between. The germline V gene has CDR1 KGHSH and CDR2 LQKENI. The CDR3 has 12 residues. The CDR3 here is CASSPGNEKLFF. CDR3 DNA: TGTGCCAGCTCACCGGGCAATGAAAAACTGTTTTTT.